The 24 T cell receptor beta chains given below trace back to one sample, sequenced in a study of blood T cell repertoires in COVID-19. Assay used: immunoSEQ multiplex PCR; TCRdb lists only in-frame clones, some missing. The sample includes fewer than 400,000 clones, roughly 90% of them seen just once. Material: peripheral blood. The receptors stem from a woman in her 30s with COVID-19, enrolled during active disease.

This chain uses TRBV30 with TRBJ1-6; no clear D. The CDR3 length is 16 residues. The germline CDR1 and CDR2 sequences are GTSNPN and SVGIG (reference sequence). Trimming pared 4 bases from V and 11 bases from J, leaving 24 bases between. The CDR3 reads CAWTHRGERAHPPLHF. The CDR3 DNA reads as TGTGCCTGGACCCACCGTGGTGAGAGAGCTCACCCACCCCTCCACTTT. The variable domain in full, with the rest retrieved from reference TRBV30 and TRBJ1-6, is SQTIHQWPATLVQPVGSPLSLECTVEGTSNPNLYWYRQAAGRGLQLLFYSVGIGQISSEVPQNLSASRPQDRQFILSSKKLLLSDSGFYLCAWTHRGERAHPPLHFGNGTRLTVT.

The chain is built from TRBV28 and TRBJ2-1, with 10 bases matching TRBD2. CDR3 length: 19 amino acids. The germline CDR1 and CDR2 sequences are MDHEN and SYDVKM. Germline trimming cut 1 base from V and 0 bases from J; bases unmatched to any gene: 9. The CDR3: CASSLFRTSGRSSYNEQFF. The DNA of the CDR3 is TGTGCCAGCAGTTTATTTCGGACTAGCGGAAGGAGCTCCTACAATGAGCAGTTCTTC. The whole variable domain, filled in from reference TRBV28 and TRBJ2-1, reads DVKVTQSSRYLVKRTGEKVFLECVQDMDHENMFWYRQDPGLGLRLIYFSYDVKMKEKGDIPEGYSVSREKKERFSLILESASTNQTSMYLCASSLFRTSGRSSYNEQFFGPGTRLTVL.

The chain is built from TRBV7-9 and TRBJ1-1, with D tentatively TRBD1 (5 bases). The CDR3 length is 16 residues. V gave up 2 bases and J gave up 1 base, with 14 bases separating them. Germline assignment: CDR1 SEHNR and CDR2 FQNEAQ (reference sequence). CDR3 sequence (DNA): TGTGCCAGCAGCTTATTGACAGTCCCTGGGAACACTGAAGCTTTCTTT. Protein product: CASSLLTVPGNTEAFF.

The V gene is TRBV30, the J gene TRBJ2-5; the match to TRBD2 covers 7 bases. V was clipped by 6 bases and J by 4 bases; unmatched bases: 8. Germline CDR1 reads GTSNPN; CDR2 reads SVGIG (reference sequence). The CDR3 length is 13 residues. The DNA of the CDR3 is TGTGCCTGCCCATTAGGCGGGGGAGAGACCCAGTACTTC. This codes for CACPLGGGETQYF. Full variable domain (rest looked up from reference TRBV30 and TRBJ2-5): SQTIHQWPATLVQPVGSPLSLECTVEGTSNPNLYWYRQAAGRGLQLLFYSVGIGQISSEVPQNLSASRPQDRQFILSSKKLLLSDSGFYLCACPLGGGETQYFGPGTRLLVL.

This clone has more than one count but fewer than ten. The chain joins TRBV5-1 to TRBJ2-5, with 11 bases that match TRBD1. The germline V gene encodes CDR1 SGHRS and CDR2 YFSETQ. With 3 bases clipped from V and 2 bases from J, the junction kept 3 bases outside the gene matches. This CDR3 comprises 15 residues. In DNA, the CDR3 is TGCGCCAGCAGCTCCCGGGACAGGGGGCAAGAGACCCAGTACTTC. Translated: CASSSRDRGQETQYF.

This chain links TRBV6-6 with TRBJ2-6, with a possible D match to TRBD2 (5 bases). V shed 5 bases and J shed 0 bases, with 23 bases lying between them. Germline V gene sequence: CDR1 MNHNY, CDR2 SVGAGI (reference sequence). The CDR3 consists of 20 residues. DNA for the CDR3: TGTGCCAGCAGTCCATTCCCGGGTCCGGGGTGGGACTCTGGGGCCAACGTCCTGACTTTC. The encoded protein is CASSPFPGPGWDSGANVLTF.

The chain is built from TRBV19 and TRBJ1-2; tentatively, D is TRBD1 (5 bases). The germline gives CDR1 LNHDA, CDR2 SQIVND (reference sequence). V was trimmed by 3 bases and J by 3 bases, leaving 8 bases between them. The CDR3 runs to 13 residues. The CDR3 region has the DNA TGTGCCAGTAGTATCGACAGATACTATGGCTACACCTTC. As protein: CASSIDRYYGYTF.

The chain uses TRBV5-6 and TRBJ2-7, with 8 bases identical to TRBD1. Germline V gene lookup returns CDR1 SGHDT and CDR2 YYEEEE. This CDR3 is built from 17 residues. With V trimmed by 2 bases and J by 0 bases, 10 bases remained unmatched. The CDR3 DNA reads TGTGCCAGCAGCTTAGGGAGATCAGGGGGCCTCTCCTACGAGCAGTACTTC. Translating gives CASSLGRSGGLSYEQYF.

The chain is built from TRBV29-1 and TRBJ1-1; 8 bases are shared with TRBD1. The CDR3 is 16 residues long. With 3 bases clipped from V and 0 bases from J, the junction kept 9 bases outside the gene matches. The germline V gene encodes CDR1 SQVTM and CDR2 ANQGSEA. The CDR3 DNA follows: TGCAGCGTTGACCCCGGGACAGGCGGGATGAACACTGAAGCTTTCTTT. Encoded protein: CSVDPGTGGMNTEAFF.

This chain links TRBV2 with TRBJ1-3; D uncertain. CDR1 and CDR2 (germline): SNHLY, FYNNEI. The CDR3 is 14 residues long. The V end was cut by 1 base, the J end by 3 bases, with 7 bases between. For the CDR3, the DNA is TGTGCCAGCAGTGAAGTAATCGGTGGAAACACCATATATTTT. Amino acids: CASSEVIGGNTIYF.

The chain is built from TRBV29-1 and TRBJ1-1; no clear D. This CDR3 is 13 amino acids long. Deletions cut 4 bases from V and 1 base from J, with 10 bases between. Germline V lookup: CDR1 SQVTM, CDR2 ANQGSEA. This CDR3 is CSVAVRQNTEAFF. The CDR3, as DNA: TGCAGCGTTGCCGTCAGACAGAACACTGAAGCTTTCTTT.

The chain links TRBV11-2 to TRBJ2-7; 7 nucleotides line up with TRBD2. Per the germline V gene, CDR1 is SGHAT and CDR2 is FQNNGV. Losses at the gene ends were 4 bases for V and 3 bases for J; bases not matched to a gene: 9. The CDR3 loop spans 15 amino acids. This chain's CDR3 is CASSSPVTSSYEQYF. The CDR3 DNA follows: TGTGCCAGCAGCTCTCCGGTGACTAGCAGCTACGAGCAGTACTTC.

V and J are TRBV16 and TRBJ1-1; D uncertain. Per the germline V gene, CDR1 is KGHSY and CDR2 is FQNENV. This CDR3 region has 16 residues. V was trimmed by 1 base and J by 7 bases, leaving 19 bases between them. CDR3 sequence: CASSQWRMGQGNEAFF. CDR3 in DNA: TGTGCCAGCAGCCAATGGAGGATGGGCCAAGGGAATGAAGCTTTCTTT.

The chain employs TRBV4-1 and TRBJ1-1; D gene ambiguous. V was shortened by 1 base and J by 6 bases, with 15 bases between the two germline ends. The germline V gene has CDR1 MGHRA and CDR2 YSYEKL. This CDR3 region has 15 residues. Here the CDR3 DNA reads TGCGCCAGCAGCCAAGTAACGCCCGGGCGGGCTGAAGCTTTCTTT. Translating gives CASSQVTPGRAEAFF.

The table lists this clone with many counts. The chain uses TRBV7-8 and TRBJ2-1; 10 bases fit TRBD2. The ends lost 6 bases at V and 9 bases at J; junction bases unmatched: 11. In germline, CDR1 is SGHVS, CDR2 FQNEAQ. The CDR3 has 15 amino acids. DNA of the CDR3: TGTGCCAGCAGATCGGCTAGCGGGAGCGACATTGAGCAGTTCTTC. Translation gives CASRSASGSDIEQFF.

Written as DNA, the CDR3 is TGTGCCAGCAGTTACGGCAGGGATGGGTACGGAAAACTGTTTTTT. It yields the protein CASSYGRDGYGKLFF. The J gene is TRBJ1-4, the V gene TRBV6-7, with D possibly being TRBD1 (5 bases). TRBV6-7 is an ORF for which the function is uncertain. V gave up 2 bases and J gave up 10 bases, with 17 bases separating them. This CDR3 spans 15 amino acids.

As regards this clone: The identical CDR3 is also encoded by other nucleotide sequences in the sample. This rearrangement joins TRBV28 to TRBJ1-2; a possible D gene is TRBD1 (6 bases). V was pared by 2 bases and J by 2 bases, with 6 bases between. The CDR3 runs 13 residues. Germline V gene sequence: CDR1 MDHEN, CDR2 SYDVKM. In DNA, the CDR3 is TGTGCCAGCAGTTTAACAGGGAACTATGGCTACACCTTC. Translated: CASSLTGNYGYTF.

The chain carries TRBV9 and TRBJ2-2; possible D gene TRBD2, 6 bases. The CDR3 loop spans 16 amino acids. Trimming took off 0 bases at V and 3 bases at J, with 12 bases between the two ends. Per germline, CDR1 SGDLS and CDR2 YYNGEE. CDR3 in DNA: TGTGCCAGCAGCGTAGCTGGGGAGGTCCACACCGGGGAGCTGTTTTTT. Its protein product is CASSVAGEVHTGELFF.

This clone was seen a single time. V is TRBV10-3 and J is TRBJ1-6; 7 nucleotides align to TRBD1. Trimming removed 6 bases from V and 5 bases from J; junction bases left unmatched: 7. Germline-derived CDR1 and CDR2 are ENHRY and SYGVKD. This CDR3 comprises 15 residues. The CDR3 protein is CAISGKGQDNSPLHF. CDR3 sequence (DNA): TGTGCCATCAGCGGAAAAGGACAGGATAATTCACCCCTCCACTTT.

The chain joins TRBV5-1 to TRBJ1-5, with D unclear. Germline V gene data show CDR1 as SGHRS and CDR2 as YFSETQ. The CDR3 covers 15 residues. The germline V and J ends were trimmed by 4 bases and 4 bases, with 15 bases remaining between them. CDR3 DNA sequence: TGCGCCAGCAGCCCGTCGGACTCGGGTAATCAGCCCCAGCATTTT. Protein product: CASSPSDSGNQPQHF.

The chain couples TRBV28 to TRBJ1-5; TRBD1 matches 7 bases. The CDR3 contains 16 residues. V trimming: 5 bases; J trimming: 3 bases; junction bases outside the gene matches: 10. Germline CDR1 and CDR2: MDHEN and SYDVKM. Written as DNA, the CDR3 is TGTGCCAGCAGTCTCCTTCAGACAGGGCCCAATCAGCCCCAGCATTTT. Translating gives CASSLLQTGPNQPQHF.

The rearrangement joins TRBV29-1 to TRBJ2-3; weak D call: TRBD2 (6 bases). CDR1 and CDR2 from the germline V gene are SQVTM and ANQGSEA. The CDR3 is made up of 12 amino acids. V lost 7 bases and J 6 bases, leaving 14 bases between the germline ends. The CDR3 loop reads CSDLSLADTQYF. The CDR3 nucleotides read TGCAGCGACCTATCGCTAGCGGATACGCAGTATTTT.

The chain carries TRBV7-9 and TRBJ2-1; the match to TRBD1 covers 8 bases. V lost 6 bases, J lost 0 bases, and 13 bases stayed unmatched. The CDR3 is made up of 18 amino acids. Germline CDR1 reads SEHNR; CDR2 reads FQNEAQ (reference sequence). In DNA, the CDR3 is TGTGCCAGCAGACGGACAGGGATAAGAGGGAGCTCCTACAATGAGCAGTTCTTC. Translated: CASRRTGIRGSSYNEQFF.

The rearrangement joins TRBV30 to TRBJ1-1, with D maybe TRBD1 (5 bases). CDR3 length: 15 amino acids. Trimming shortened V by 3 bases and J by 4 bases, and 18 bases separated the two germline ends. Germline loops: CDR1 GTSNPN, CDR2 SVGIG (reference sequence). CDR3 coding DNA: TGTGCCTGGAGGAACCCAGGGCCAGCGAGCACTGAAGCTTTCTTT. Amino acids: CAWRNPGPASTEAFF.